This T cell receptor (beta chain) was captured by sequencing in a study of blood T cells in healthy people across ages. Study-level results: Per million T cells, the diversity of TCR beta decreased roughly linearly as age advanced. Long-lived donors had more naive CD4+ cells and higher diversity than aged donors. With donor CMV status unknown, expanded clonotype changes were possibly confounded.

Together with a sample-barcoded 5' primer, a J-beta primer mix was included in a second PCR lasting roughly 6 to 12 cycles. Template switching added a 12-random-nucleotide identifier to every cDNA molecule. TCRdb re-analysed the 5' RACE reads in MiXCR, keeping a single row per CDR3 protein. The repertoire holds around 1,900,000 distinct CDR3 sequences, roughly two fifths seen once, with under 25% in the top ten. This clonotype was picked up one time. The antigen is undetermined. The germline CDR1 and CDR2 sequences are MNHNY and SVGAGI (reference sequence). V lost 10 bases to trimming and J lost 0 bases, with 15 bases between them. This CDR3 is 14 amino acids long.

Sequencing was done on a sample of blood. The V and J genes are TRBV6-6 and TRBJ1-2; D remains ambiguous. The sequence came from a human donor in good health. The CDR3 bases are TGTGCCACCCAAGGACGGGTAGCTAACTATGGCTACACCTTC. Translation gives CATQGRVANYGYTF.